This T cell receptor beta chain stems from a study of cytomegalovirus exposure and HLA in healthy donors. Overall study results and limits: Some V segments (TRBV6-2 and TRBV6-3 among them) were excluded as indistinguishable. Prior analysis indicated that the majority of TCR beta V segments exhibited productivity approximately 87% or approximately 30% of the time.

This PCR relied on a set of 60 Vbeta primers and 13 Jbeta primers. The assay was immunoSEQ multiplex PCR, and TCRdb's table has in-frame clones only and misses some. The data contain about 150,000 clones, roughly 84% of them singletons. The junction had 8 bases not matched to a gene; V was cut back by 5 bases and J by 5 bases. The CDR3 consists of 15 residues. CDR1 and CDR2 (germline): SEHNR, FQNEAQ (reference sequence). Comments on this clone: Its specificity is unknown.

The TCR comes from a woman aged 18-29 years in good health and CMV-seronegative. Sequenced material: PBMCs. The V and J genes are TRBV7-9 and TRBJ2-7; 11 nucleotides agree with TRBD1. The CDR3 DNA reads TGTGCCAGCAGCGAACCGGGACAGGGGGTAAACGAGCAGTACTTC. Protein sequence: CASSEPGQGVNEQYF.